Listed below are T cell receptor beta chains from one sample, sequenced in a study of vaccination and CD4 T cells after COVID-19. What these receptors recognize is not known. TCRdb re-called the PCR reads through MiXCR, storing one row per CDR3 protein. The sample records 20,000 to 25,000 distinct CDR3 sequences, roughly two fifths being singletons. This sample comprised CD4+ T cells from blood, cultured in vitro, obtained before SARS-CoV-2 vaccination. The receptors stem from a human donor who had recovered from COVID-19. The CDR3 runs from the conserved cysteine through the conserved F or W. The order of the fields is D gene, J gene, V gene, clone size, CDR3 DNA, CDR3 protein. D genes are given only for firm matches. Only part of the rows carry a size: once, few, many, or a class if the clone is expanded.

D gene: TRBD1
J gene: TRBJ1-2
V gene: TRBV19
clone size: -
CDR3 DNA: TGTGCCAGCCAAGACAGGGGATCGGATGGCTACACCTTC
CDR3 protein: CASQDRGSDGYTF

D gene: TRBD2
J gene: TRBJ2-5
V gene: TRBV20-1
clone size: few
CDR3 DNA: TGCAGTGCTAGGACTAGCGGTAGGGAGACCCAGTACTTC
CDR3 protein: CSARTSGRETQYF

D gene: TRBD2
J gene: TRBJ2-1
V gene: TRBV7-2
clone size: -
CDR3 DNA: TGTGCCAGCACAACTAGCGGAAACTACAATGAGCAGTTCTTC
CDR3 protein: CASTTSGNYNEQFF

D gene: -
J gene: TRBJ1-1
V gene: TRBV12-3/TRBV12-4
clone size: few
CDR3 DNA: TGTGCCAGCAGCCCCCGGTGGGGGGGTCTCGAAGCTTTCTTT
CDR3 protein: CASSPRWGGLEAFF

D gene: -
J gene: TRBJ1-1
V gene: TRBV20-1
clone size: -
CDR3 DNA: TGCAGTGCTAGACCCTCGGGACCAAAAGCTTTCTTT
CDR3 protein: CSARPSGPKAFF

D gene: TRBD1
J gene: TRBJ2-3
V gene: TRBV10-3
clone size: -
CDR3 DNA: TGTGCCATCAGTGAGAATCCCGGGACAGCTAGCACAGATACGCAGTATTTT
CDR3 protein: CAISENPGTASTDTQYF

D gene: -
J gene: TRBJ2-1
V gene: TRBV18
clone size: -
CDR3 DNA: TGTGCCAGCTCAGGAAGGGGAGATGAGCAGTTCTTC
CDR3 protein: CASSGRGDEQFF

D gene: TRBD1
J gene: TRBJ2-5
V gene: TRBV2
clone size: -
CDR3 DNA: TGTGCCAGCAAGGACAGGGCGACCAGTGAGACCCAGTACTTC
CDR3 protein: CASKDRATSETQYF

D gene: TRBD1
J gene: TRBJ1-3
V gene: TRBV28
clone size: -
CDR3 DNA: TGTGCCAGCAGTTGGGGACAGGCTGGAAACACCATATATTTT
CDR3 protein: CASSWGQAGNTIYF

D gene: -
J gene: TRBJ2-7
V gene: TRBV6-2/TRBV6-3
clone size: -
CDR3 DNA: TGTGCCAGCGAAGAGTTTCGGGACGGGAACTACGAGCAGTACTTC
CDR3 protein: CASEEFRDGNYEQYF

D gene: TRBD1
J gene: TRBJ1-1
V gene: TRBV7-9
clone size: -
CDR3 DNA: TGTGCCAGCAGCCTTCAGGGGGCCGGGAACACTGAAGCTTTCTTT
CDR3 protein: CASSLQGAGNTEAFF

D gene: -
J gene: TRBJ2-4
V gene: TRBV20-1
clone size: -
CDR3 DNA: TGCAGTGCTAGACAGGGTGGGGACATTCAGTACTTC
CDR3 protein: CSARQGGDIQYF

D gene: -
J gene: TRBJ1-1
V gene: TRBV20-1
clone size: few
CDR3 DNA: TGCAGTGCTAGAGATGGGGTCGACACTGAAGCTTTCTTT
CDR3 protein: CSARDGVDTEAFF

D gene: TRBD1
J gene: TRBJ1-2
V gene: TRBV7-6
clone size: few
CDR3 DNA: TGTGCCAGCAGCTTAGAGGTACAGGGGGTGGGGCATGGCTACACCTTC
CDR3 protein: CASSLEVQGVGHGYTF

D gene: -
J gene: TRBJ2-7
V gene: TRBV30
clone size: -
CDR3 DNA: TGTGCCTGGACCCCCAGAGGCAGGGGAGGGGAACAGTACTTC
CDR3 protein: CAWTPRGRGGEQYF

D gene: -
J gene: TRBJ1-2
V gene: TRBV6-1
clone size: -
CDR3 DNA: TGTGCCAGCACCCGGGACCCTCGGGGCTACACCTTC
CDR3 protein: CASTRDPRGYTF

D gene: -
J gene: TRBJ2-3
V gene: TRBV20-1
clone size: -
CDR3 DNA: TGCAGTGCTTTGAACCAGGGCACAGATACGCAGTATTTT
CDR3 protein: CSALNQGTDTQYF

D gene: -
J gene: TRBJ1-2
V gene: TRBV2
clone size: -
CDR3 DNA: TGTGCCAGCAGTGAAGTGGGGGTGATGGGCTACACCTTC
CDR3 protein: CASSEVGVMGYTF

D gene: -
J gene: TRBJ1-1
V gene: TRBV15
clone size: -
CDR3 DNA: TGTGCCACCAGCAGATCAGGACTAAACACTGAAGCTTTCTTT
CDR3 protein: CATSRSGLNTEAFF

D gene: TRBD1
J gene: TRBJ1-1
V gene: TRBV29-1
clone size: -
CDR3 DNA: TGCAGCGTTGACCCGGGACAGGGGCCACCCGGTACCCTGAACACTGAAGCTTTCTTT
CDR3 protein: CSVDPGQGPPGTLNTEAFF

D gene: -
J gene: TRBJ2-1
V gene: TRBV20-1
clone size: -
CDR3 DNA: TGCAGTGCTAGAGAATTAGCCAATGAGCAGTTCTTC
CDR3 protein: CSARELANEQFF

D gene: -
J gene: TRBJ2-5
V gene: TRBV29-1
clone size: -
CDR3 DNA: TGCAGCGTTGGATCAGGGACAGAGACCCAGTACTTC
CDR3 protein: CSVGSGTETQYF

D gene: TRBD1
J gene: TRBJ1-5
V gene: TRBV10-3
clone size: -
CDR3 DNA: TGTGCCACTCGTGGGGACAGGGGCCATAGCAATCAGCCCCAGCATTTT
CDR3 protein: CATRGDRGHSNQPQHF

D gene: TRBD1
J gene: TRBJ2-7
V gene: TRBV28
clone size: -
CDR3 DNA: TGTGCCAGCAGTGGAACAGGGGGCGTTTACGAGCAGTACTTC
CDR3 protein: CASSGTGGVYEQYF

D gene: -
J gene: TRBJ1-1
V gene: TRBV19
clone size: -
CDR3 DNA: TGTGCCGGTAGTATAGCGGTAAGGGGCGGCGGAACTGAAGCTTTCTTT
CDR3 protein: CAGSIAVRGGGTEAFF

D gene: -
J gene: TRBJ2-7
V gene: TRBV7-2
clone size: -
CDR3 DNA: TGTGCCAGCAGTCCCAGAGTGGGCGAGCAGTACTTC
CDR3 protein: CASSPRVGEQYF

D gene: -
J gene: TRBJ2-2
V gene: TRBV24-1
clone size: -
CDR3 DNA: TGTGCCACCAGTGATTTGGAGGCCGGCTCCAACACCGGGGAGCTGTTTTTT
CDR3 protein: CATSDLEAGSNTGELFF

D gene: -
J gene: TRBJ2-5
V gene: TRBV11-2
clone size: -
CDR3 DNA: TGTGCCAGCGCACTAGAAGAGACCCAGTACTTC
CDR3 protein: CASALEETQYF

D gene: TRBD1
J gene: TRBJ1-1
V gene: TRBV6-1
clone size: few
CDR3 DNA: TGTGCCAGCAGTGAGTCAGAGGGGGCGGACACTGAAGCTTTCTTT
CDR3 protein: CASSESEGADTEAFF

D gene: TRBD1
J gene: TRBJ2-3
V gene: TRBV7-7
clone size: few
CDR3 DNA: TGTGCCAGCAGCTCGGGACAGTCCCGCACAGATACGCAGTATTTT
CDR3 protein: CASSSGQSRTDTQYF

D gene: -
J gene: TRBJ2-3
V gene: TRBV11-2
clone size: -
CDR3 DNA: TGTGCCAGCAGCTTAGTTGGCAGCACAGATACGCAGTATTTT
CDR3 protein: CASSLVGSTDTQYF

D gene: -
J gene: TRBJ1-6
V gene: TRBV3-1
clone size: -
CDR3 DNA: TGTGCCAGCAGCCCTAATCGTAATGCACCCCTCCACTTT
CDR3 protein: CASSPNRNAPLHF

D gene: -
J gene: TRBJ1-2
V gene: TRBV2
clone size: -
CDR3 DNA: TGTGCCAGGGGGAAGGGCGGCGGCTACACCTTC
CDR3 protein: CARGKGGGYTF